Listed below are T cell receptor beta chains from one sample, sequenced in a study of blood T cell repertoires in COVID-19. Assay: immunoSEQ multiplex PCR; the TCRdb copy retains only in-frame clones and omits some. The data show 200,000 to 250,000 clones, 70% to 90% seen once. Sequencing was done on a sample of peripheral blood. These receptors all come from a man in his fifties or sixties with acute or convalescent COVID-19. The CDR3 runs from the conserved cysteine through the conserved F or W. The D gene is left open where the match is weak. Not all rows give a size; the values are once, few, many and, for expanded clones, a class.

>TRBV30|TRBD1|TRBJ1-1|-
TGTGCCTGGGGTTCGACAGGGCGGGGTATCACTGAAGCTTTCTTT
CAWGSTGRGITEAFF
>TRBV6-1|TRBD2|TRBJ2-7|-
TGTGCCAGCAGTGAAAGGCGACTAGCGGGGGCCTACGAGCAGTACTTC
CASSERRLAGAYEQYF
>TRBV29-1|TRBD1|TRBJ1-1|-
TGCAGCGTGTTACAGGGGAGCACTGAAGCTTTCTTT
CSVLQGSTEAFF
>TRBV29-1|TRBD1|TRBJ2-3|-
TGCAGCGTTCAGGGACAGGTAGATAGCACAGATACGCAGTATTTT
CSVQGQVDSTDTQYF
>TRBV28|TRBD1|TRBJ2-7|-
TGTGCCAGCAGTCTTAGGACAGGGGCCTACGAGCAGTACTTC
CASSLRTGAYEQYF
>TRBV6-2/TRBV6-3|-|TRBJ1-5|-
TGTGCCAGCAGTGTGGCGGTCATTCCCCAGCATTTT
CASSVAVIPQHF
>TRBV6-5|-|TRBJ1-2|-
TGTGCCAGCAGTCACAGGGAAGATGGCTACACCTTC
CASSHREDGYTF
>TRBV28|-|TRBJ1-2|-
TGTGCCAGCAGTTTGAGACGACTATATGGCTACACCTTC
CASSLRRLYGYTF
>TRBV10-3|TRBD2|TRBJ2-7|-
TGTGCCATCAGAGTTAGCGGGAGGACCTACGAGCAGTACTTC
CAIRVSGRTYEQYF
>TRBV28|TRBD2|TRBJ2-7|-
TGTGCCAGCAGTCTCTCAGCGGGGCCTTCCTACGAGCAGTACTTC
CASSLSAGPSYEQYF
>TRBV7-8|-|TRBJ1-2|once
TGTGCCAGCAGCTTAGTAGCTGGGGAGGTGAACTATGGCTACACCTTC
CASSLVAGEVNYGYTF
>TRBV7-9|-|TRBJ1-3|once
TGTGCCAGCAGATCCCGGGAGAATGGAAACACCATATATTTT
CASRSRENGNTIYF
>TRBV11-2|TRBD1|TRBJ1-3|-
TGTGCCAGCAGCTATGGGACAGGTCGAACTGGAAACACCATATATTTT
CASSYGTGRTGNTIYF
>TRBV28|-|TRBJ1-1|-
TGTGCCAGCAGGGTCCAGGCAGGGGACACTGAAGCTTTCTTT
CASRVQAGDTEAFF
>TRBV5-4|TRBD1|TRBJ2-3|-
TGTGCCAGCAGCTTACAGGGGCTAGATACGCAGTATTTT
CASSLQGLDTQYF
>TRBV7-2|-|TRBJ1-6|-
TGTGCCAGCAGCTTTACCGTCGCGTATAATTCACCCCTCCACTTT
CASSFTVAYNSPLHF
>TRBV6-2/TRBV6-3|TRBD1|TRBJ1-1|-
TGTGCCAGCAGTCCCGATTGGGACAGCACTGAAGCTTTCTTT
CASSPDWDSTEAFF
>TRBV9|TRBD1|TRBJ1-2|-
TGTGCCAGCAGCGTGGGGGCACGACAGGGGGCAGACTATGGCTACACCTTC
CASSVGARQGADYGYTF
>TRBV19|TRBD1|TRBJ1-1|-
TGTGCCAGTAGTTCGGGACAGTTGAACACTGAAGCTTTCTTT
CASSSGQLNTEAFF
>TRBV7-9|-|TRBJ1-2|once
TGTGCCAGCACCCCGCGGCCGACCTATGGCTACACCTTC
CASTPRPTYGYTF
>TRBV7-6|TRBD2|TRBJ2-7|once
TGTGCCAGCAGCCCTGGTTCAGGACTAGCGGCAAGCTCCTACGAGCAGTACTTC
CASSPGSGLAASSYEQYF
>TRBV6-5|-|TRBJ2-1|-
TGTGCCAGCAGTTACGGCGGGGCCCAGTTCTTC
CASSYGGAQFF
>TRBV9|-|TRBJ1-6|-
TGTGCCAGCAGCGCCCCAGGTGTTAATTCACCCCTCCACTTT
CASSAPGVNSPLHF
>TRBV19|-|TRBJ2-2|-
TGTGCCAGTAGCCTCCTCGGGGAGCTGTTTTTT
CASSLLGELFF
>TRBV29-1|TRBD1|TRBJ1-4|-
TGCAGCGCGGGACAGCCTAATGAAAAACTGTTTTTT
CSAGQPNEKLFF
>TRBV3-1/TRBV3-2|TRBD1|TRBJ1-1|-
TGTGCCAGCAGGGCGACAGGGATAGATTGGGCTTTCTTT
CASRATGIDWAFF
>TRBV28|-|TRBJ2-2|-
TGTGCCAGCAGTGGGGAGTGGGAGTCGAACACCGGGGAGCTGTTTTTT
CASSGEWESNTGELFF
>TRBV7-3|TRBD1|TRBJ1-1|-
TGTGCCAGCGGCGGGACAGGGAACACTGAAGCTTTCTTT
CASGGTGNTEAFF
>TRBV7-2|TRBD1|TRBJ1-6|-
TGTGCCAGCAGCCGGACAGGGTGGCAGGCCCTCCACTTT
CASSRTGWQALHF
>TRBV6-2/TRBV6-3|TRBD1|TRBJ1-5|-
TGTGCCAGCAGCACCAGGGGGACAGGGATTCCGAGCCAGCCCCAGCATTTT
CASSTRGTGIPSQPQHF
>TRBV29-1|TRBD1|TRBJ2-3|once
TGCAGCGTTGAAGACAGGGACAGGGCTAACACAGATACGCAGTATTTT
CSVEDRDRANTDTQYF
>TRBV29-1|-|TRBJ2-3|once
TGCAGCGTGGGGGCAGGGCCCATACCAGATACGCAGTATTTT
CSVGAGPIPDTQYF
>TRBV12-3/TRBV12-4|TRBD1|TRBJ2-1|-
TGTGCCCACCGGACAGGGTCGGGCGACAGGTTCTTC
CAHRTGSGDRFF
>TRBV11-2|-|TRBJ1-2|-
TGTGCCAGCAGCTTAGATGGCAGGGTAGGCTACACCTTC
CASSLDGRVGYTF
>TRBV3-1/TRBV3-2|-|TRBJ2-7|-
TGTGCCAGCAGTTTCTGGGGGCTAGCGGTCCTCTCCTACGAGCAGTACTTC
CASSFWGLAVLSYEQYF
>TRBV28|TRBD2|TRBJ2-7|-
TGTGCCAGTTCCCTGGCTAGCGGGAGTGACTACGAGCAGTACTTC
CASSLASGSDYEQYF
>TRBV28|TRBD2|TRBJ2-2|-
TGTGCCAGCAGTGTATCCCCTAGCGGCACCGGGGAGCTGTTTTTT
CASSVSPSGTGELFF